This T cell receptor beta chain was identified during a study of blood T cell repertoires in COVID-19. Looking at the study overall: Samples representing acute and convalescent COVID-19 were sourced from the United States, Italy and Spain.

Germline CDR1 and CDR2: MGHRA and YSYEKL. The CDR3 length is 15 residues. The germline V and J ends were trimmed by 4 bases and 4 bases, with 16 bases remaining between them. The authors' processing: Amplification of reference gene primers provided the estimated nucleated cell counts. TCRdb's copy holds only in-frame clones and misses some; the assay was immunoSEQ multiplex PCR. Clonal size and the V and J genes are those of that table, whereas D and trimming came from the DNA. The sample comprises a few hundred thousand clones, 70% to 90% of which are singletons, and roughly 3.7% rests with the top ten.

V usage is TRBV4-1 and J usage is TRBJ1-2; D perhaps matches TRBD1 (6 bases). The sequenced material came from peripheral blood. This clonotype was obtained from a woman in her 40s with acute or convalescent COVID-19. The CDR3 sequence is CASSLTSGQSYGYTF. For the CDR3, the DNA is TGCGCCAGCAGCCTTACCTCTGGACAGTCCTATGGCTACACCTTC.